Presented here are 21 T cell receptor beta chains from one specimen sequenced in a study of blood T cell repertoires in COVID-19 (dated by TCRdb to the early 2020s). The method behind the library was the immunoSEQ multiplex PCR assay. TCRdb carries this immuneACCESS record with in-frame sequences only. Its versions omit some clonotypes, under half of them owing to an unresolved V gene in the studies checked, with the rest unexplained. Present in this sample are 100,000 or so clones, roughly four fifths of which were seen just once. Jointly, the top ten make up under 25% of the sample. Specimen: peripheral blood. The receptors originated from a man aged 65 to 79 with active or convalescent COVID-19.

The chain recombines TRBV6-5 with TRBJ1-1, with 7 nucleotides matching TRBD1. The CDR3 consists of 15 residues. Germline CDR1 is MNHEY and CDR2 is SVGAGI. The trim removed 6 bases at V and 0 bases at J, leaving 7 bases unmatched. CDR3: CASRRTGSMNTEAFF. Written as DNA, the CDR3 is TGTGCCAGCAGACGGACAGGCTCCATGAACACTGAAGCTTTCTTT.

V gene TRBV9 combines with J gene TRBJ2-1, with 12 bases matching TRBD2. V lost 4 bases, J lost 5 bases, and 4 bases stayed unmatched. This CDR3 comprises 15 residues. Germline CDR1 and CDR2: SGDLS and YYNGEE. The chain's CDR3 is CASSLTSGRHNEQFF. CDR3 DNA sequence: TGTGCCAGCAGCCTCACTAGCGGGAGGCACAATGAGCAGTTCTTC.

The gene calls are TRBV6-5 and TRBJ1-2; 7 bases align to TRBD1. The CDR3 extends over 14 amino acids. Looked up from germline, CDR1 is MNHEY and CDR2 is SVGAGI. V was pared by 6 bases and J by 2 bases, with 6 bases of the junction left unmatched. CDR3 in amino acids: CASSHRGGNYGYTF. In DNA, the CDR3 is TGTGCCAGCAGCCACAGGGGTGGAAACTATGGCTACACCTTC.

This chain connects TRBV5-4 to TRBJ1-1; D may be TRBD1 (5 bases). Germline V gene lookup returns CDR1 SGHNT and CDR2 YYREEE (reference sequence). The CDR3 has 12 residues. Trimming left V 7 bases short and J 2 bases short, with 9 bases between. Written as DNA, the CDR3 is TGTGCCAGCCTTGGACAAAACACTGAAGCTTTCTTT. The encoded protein is CASLGQNTEAFF.

The rearrangement links TRBV7-3 to TRBJ2-7; D call uncertain. This CDR3 has 16 amino acids. Looked up from germline, CDR1 is SGHTA and CDR2 is FQGTGA. Trimming stripped 1 base from V and 5 bases from J, with 18 bases between. This CDR3 is CASSLIAGVSKDEQYF. The DNA of the CDR3 is TGTGCCAGCAGCTTAATCGCAGGCGTCTCGAAGGACGAGCAGTACTTC.

The genes are TRBV29-1 and TRBJ2-1; possibly TRBD1 for D (5 bases). The CDR3 is made up of 13 amino acids. Looked up from germline, CDR1 is SQVTM and CDR2 is ANQGSEA. Trimming took off 0 bases at V and 6 bases at J, with 9 bases between the two ends. The CDR3 nucleotides read TGCAGCGTTGAAGATCAGGGTACCAATGAGCAGTTCTTC. Amino acid sequence: CSVEDQGTNEQFF.

The J gene is TRBJ1-1, the V gene TRBV9; tentative D call: TRBD1 (6 bases). V was clipped by 4 bases and J by 6 bases, with 19 bases between them. The CDR3 contains 15 residues. The germline V gene has CDR1 SGDLS and CDR2 YYNGEE. The CDR3 nucleotides read TGTGCCAGCAGCCCCTCCGGGGGGCGGATTGCTGAAGCTTTCTTT. This codes for CASSPSGGRIAEAFF.

The chain has TRBV12-3 or TRBV12-4 and TRBJ1-2; the match to TRBD1 covers 7 bases. The CDR3 consists of 13 residues. Germline trimming cut 6 bases from V and 4 bases from J; bases unmatched to any gene: 5. The CDR3 spells CASSPGQSYGYTF. Here the CDR3 DNA reads TGTGCCAGCAGCCCGGGACAGAGCTATGGCTACACCTTC.

This sequence joins TRBV4-2 and TRBJ2-3; D possibly corresponds to TRBD2 (7 bases). This CDR3 comprises 15 residues. Germline values: CDR1 LGHNA, CDR2 YNFKEQ. V dropped 3 bases and J dropped 1 base, with 11 bases sitting between them. CDR3 residues: CASSHRGAGTDTQYF. CDR3 nucleotide sequence: TGTGCCAGCAGCCACCGGGGGGCCGGCACAGATACGCAGTATTTT.

The chain recombines TRBV5-6 with TRBJ1-1; tentatively, D is TRBD1 (5 bases). The V and J ends lost 2 bases and 6 bases respectively, with 8 bases between them. The CDR3 is 12 residues long. Germline V CDR1 and CDR2: SGHDT, YYEEEE. This CDR3 reads CASSLGAAEAFF. The CDR3 DNA is TGTGCCAGCAGCTTAGGGGCGGCTGAAGCTTTCTTT. The whole variable domain, filled in from reference TRBV5-6 and TRBJ1-1, reads DAGVTQSPTHLIKTRGQQVTLRCSPKSGHDTVSWYQQALGQGPQFIFQYYEEEERQRGNFPDRFSGHQFPNYSSELNVNALLLGDSALYLCASSLGAAEAFFGQGTRLTVV.

This clone turned up a few times. The V and J genes are TRBV15 and TRBJ1-5; the D gene is possibly TRBD1 (6 bases). The CDR3 length is 14 residues. Germline-derived CDR1 and CDR2 are LNHNV and YYDKDF (reference sequence). V was clipped by 4 bases and J by 5 bases, with 12 bases between them. CDR3 sequence: CATSTLQGYQPQHF. In nucleotides, the CDR3 is TGTGCCACCAGCACACTACAGGGTTATCAGCCCCAGCATTTT. Full variable domain (missing parts from reference TRBV15 and TRBJ1-5): DAMVIQNPRYQVTQFGKPVTLSCSQTLNHNVMYWYQQKSSQAPKLLFHYYDKDFNNEADTPDNFQSRRPNTSFCFLDIRSPGLGDTAMYLCATSTLQGYQPQHFGDGTRLSIL.

This CDR3 reads CASSLNSGSTDTQYF. The DNA of the CDR3 is TGCGCCAGCAGCTTGAATAGCGGGAGCACAGATACGCAGTATTTT. The chain carries TRBV5-1 and TRBJ2-3, with 7 positions matching TRBD2. Germline CDR1 SGHRS, CDR2 YFSETQ. The V gene end was trimmed by 1 base and the J gene end by 0 bases; junction bases not matched to a gene: 2. The CDR3 totals 15 residues.

The chain is built from TRBV5-5 and TRBJ2-4; D gene uncertain. V was clipped by 0 bases and J by 2 bases, with 12 bases between them. This CDR3 comprises 16 residues. Looked up from germline, CDR1 is SGHKS and CDR2 is YYEKEE (reference sequence). In DNA, the CDR3 is TGTGCCAGCAGCTTGGTGGGCAAGGCGACCAAAAACATTCAGTACTTC. Protein product: CASSLVGKATKNIQYF.

Note on this clone: One junction end does not reproduce the germline sequence, and a read error may be involved. V is TRBV5-6 and J is TRBJ1-5; 7 bases line up with TRBD1. Looked up from germline, CDR1 is SGHDT and CDR2 is YYEEEE. The CDR3 has 14 residues. Here the CDR3 reads CASSYRDSALSLDF. The CDR3 nucleotides read TGTGCCAGCAGCTACCGGGACAGCGCCTTAAGTTTGGATTTT.

This clone was counted between two and nine times. This chain uses TRBV25-1 with TRBJ1-6; TRBD1 matches 8 bases. J gave up 6 bases and V 5 bases, and 9 bases lay outside the gene matches. This CDR3 is 16 amino acids long. CDR1 is MGHDK, CDR2 SYGVNS, per germline. As DNA, the CDR3 is TGTGCCAGCAGTCCTGGACAGGGAAGATCTAATTCACCCCTCCACTTT. Protein product: CASSPGQGRSNSPLHF.

The rearrangement joins TRBV14 to TRBJ1-2; tentatively, D is TRBD1 (6 bases). The CDR3 is 15 amino acids. V lost 4 bases, J lost 4 bases, and 16 bases lay in between. The germline gives CDR1 SGHDN, CDR2 FVKESK. CDR3 sequence (DNA): TGTGCCAGCAGCCGAGGGACACCCAGGGGCTATGGCTACACCTTC. The encoded protein is CASSRGTPRGYGYTF.

The J gene is TRBJ2-3, the V gene TRBV11-1; the match to TRBD1 covers 8 bases. J was trimmed by 6 bases and V by 5 bases; bases with no gene match: 7. CDR1 SGHAT and CDR2 FQDESV come from the germline V gene (reference sequence). The CDR3 has 14 amino acids. This chain's CDR3 is CASSPTGVRDTQYF. The CDR3, as DNA: TGTGCCAGCAGCCCGACAGGGGTTAGGGATACGCAGTATTTT.

Written as DNA, the CDR3 is TGTGCCAGCAGCCCGTCACTAGCGGGGGTGATACATACGCAGTATTTT. This codes for CASSPSLAGVIHTQYF. The chain links TRBV14 to TRBJ2-3, with TRBD2 matching over 11 bases. The CDR3 has 16 residues. The junction had 10 bases not matched to a gene; V was cut back by 4 bases and J by 7 bases. Germline assignment: CDR1 SGHDN and CDR2 FVKESK.

The chain carries TRBV7-8 and TRBJ2-1; no reliable D call. This CDR3 is built from 16 residues. Germline V gene sequence: CDR1 SGHVS, CDR2 FQNEAQ. Trimming took off 1 base at V and 3 bases at J, with 13 bases between the two ends. This CDR3 reads CASSLGRLVGYNEQFF. CDR3 sequence (DNA): TGTGCCAGCAGCTTAGGCCGCCTAGTGGGCTACAATGAGCAGTTCTTC.

As regards this clone: Germline is not matched at one junction end, which may reflect a read error. The rearrangement uses TRBV5-5 and TRBJ2-7; TRBD1 is a possible D gene (7 bases). The CDR3 loop spans 16 amino acids. Germline CDR1 and CDR2: SGHKS and YYEKEE (reference sequence). CDR3 amino acids: CAGSIAGQHTDYEQYF. The CDR3, as DNA: TGTGCCGGCAGCATCGCGGGACAGCATACCGACTACGAGCAGTACTTC.

The V and J genes are TRBV7-3 and TRBJ2-5, with D maybe TRBD1 (6 bases). CDR3 length equals 15 residues. Germline CDR1 is SGHTA and CDR2 is FQGTGA. Trimming pared 5 bases from V and 3 bases from J, leaving 16 bases between. The CDR3 protein is CASSPGRDTEETQYF. For the CDR3, the DNA is TGTGCCAGCAGCCCGGGCCGGGACACCGAAGAGACCCAGTACTTC.